This T cell receptor beta chain was sequenced for a study of cytomegalovirus exposure and HLA in healthy donors. V was pared by 4 bases and J by 0 bases, with 13 bases between. CDR3 length: 15 residues. Germline assignment: CDR1 SGHNT and CDR2 YYREEE (reference sequence). The sample holds a few counts of this clone. The PCR contained 60 Vbeta and 13 Jbeta primers. Libraries were prepared by immunoSEQ multiplex PCR; TCRdb keeps only in-frame clonotypes and omits some of them. The table includes 85,000 to 95,000 clones, 6% to 9% detected once. The clonotype originates from a man in his fifties in good health and CMV-seronegative. J is TRBJ1-2 and V is TRBV5-4; no clear D gene. The sequenced sample consisted of PBMCs. CDR3 protein: CASSPSSVANYGYTF. The CDR3 DNA reads as TGTGCCAGCAGCCCTTCATCGGTAGCTAACTATGGCTACACCTTC.